This T cell receptor beta chain originates from a study of blood T cell repertoires in COVID-19. The method was immunoSEQ multiplex PCR; TCRdb's version includes in-frame clones alone and lacks a portion of them. The table shows tens of thousands of clones, with 76% occurring only once. Germline values: CDR1 MNHEY, CDR2 SVGEGT. V lost 4 bases, J lost 3 bases, and 13 bases lay in between. The CDR3 loop spans 15 amino acids. The sequence was collected from a man aged 55 to 70 with COVID-19, enrolled during active disease. The gene calls are TRBV6-2 or TRBV6-3 and TRBJ1-3, with a possible D match to TRBD1 (6 bases). Sequencing was performed on peripheral blood. CDR3 residues: CASSLPTGSGNTIYF. Here the CDR3 DNA reads TGTGCCAGCAGTTTACCTACAGGGAGTGGAAACACCATATATTTT.